A single sample is the source of the 30 T cell receptor beta chains below, sequenced in a study of tumor-infiltrating lymphocytes in primary liver carcinoma. Total RNA amounting to about 520 ng was the source from which TCR beta cDNA was made with a constant-region primer. Researchers made the TCR beta libraries by running three nested multiplex PCR rounds with slightly modified ARM-PCR. A C-beta reverse primer was combined with TRBV1-TRBV30 forward primers in the first two PCR rounds, and each round had approximately 9 cycles. TCRdb itself ran the multiplex PCR reads through MiXCR, one entry per CDR3 protein. The table has hundreds of thousands of distinct CDR3 sequences, approximately 54% seen once. In addition to blood RNA drawn from unsorted whole blood, germline DNA was extracted. What was sequenced was peripheral blood. Every receptor here comes from a woman in her 30s with primary liver carcinoma and hepatitis B virus infection.

This chain joins TRBV14 and TRBJ2-2; perhaps TRBD2 as D (5 bases). The V end lost 4 bases, the J end lost 9 bases, and 15 bases lay between the germline ends. Germline V gene sequence: CDR1 SGHDN, CDR2 FVKESK. The CDR3 length is 14 residues. CDR3 bases: TGTGCCAGCAGCCTCTGGGGAGAGGAGCGGGAGCTGTTTTTT. It encodes CASSLWGEERELFF.

Regarding this clonotype: This may be a read error, as it is one base from a much larger clone. The chain uses TRBV5-4 and TRBJ2-1; TRBD2 matches at 8 bases. Germline CDR1 SGHNT, CDR2 YYREEE (reference sequence). The CDR3 length is 17 residues. V gave up 6 bases and J gave up 4 bases; unmatched junction bases: 15. The DNA of the CDR3 is TGTGCCAGCAACGGGGTGTCAGCGGGAGTTTCGTACAATGAGCAGTTCTTC. It encodes CASNGVSAGVSYNEQFF. The full variable domain, completed using reference TRBV5-4 and TRBJ2-1, is ETGVTQSPTHLIKTRGQQVTLRCSSQSGHNTVSWYQQALGQGPQFIFQYYREEENGRGNFPPRFSGLQFPNYSSELNVNALELDDSALYLCASNGVSAGVSYNEQFFGPGTRLTVL.

With respect to this clonotype: A read error may explain this, as a much larger clone is one base away. The chain employs TRBV6-2 or TRBV6-3 and TRBJ2-7; TRBD1 matches at 8 bases. Germline V gene sequence: CDR1 MNHEY, CDR2 SVGEGT. This CDR3 has 15 residues. V gave up 4 bases and J gave up 7 bases; unmatched junction bases: 12. This chain's CDR3 is CASSSCRDRLIEQYF. The CDR3 DNA is TGTGCCAGCAGTTCATGTCGGGACAGGTTAATTGAGCAGTACTTC.

The rearrangement joins TRBV12-3 or TRBV12-4 to TRBJ2-1, with a tentative D call TRBD1 (7 bases). The V gene lost 7 bases and the J gene lost 11 bases, with 27 bases spanning the gap. The CDR3 runs 16 residues. Here the CDR3 reads CASTWGTGEGAVKQFF. In DNA form, the CDR3 reads TGTGCCAGCACTTGGGGTACGGGAGAGGGGGCCGTTAAGCAGTTCTTC.

The CDR3 loop reads CASSYGGQPISYVRYF. In nucleotides, the CDR3 is TGTGCCAGCAGTTACGGGGGACAGCCTATCTCCTACGTGCGGTACTTC. V usage is TRBV6-6 and J usage is TRBJ2-7, with 7 nucleotides matching TRBD1. With 2 bases clipped from V and 12 bases from J, the junction kept 19 bases outside the gene matches. The CDR3 consists of 16 residues. CDR1 MNHNY and CDR2 SVGAGI come from the germline V gene (reference sequence).

Remarks on this clonotype: A much larger clone lies one base from this, so it may be a read error. The chain employs TRBV5-4 and TRBJ2-2; unclear D gene. The CDR3 covers 12 residues. V was trimmed by 2 bases and J by 5 bases, leaving 4 bases between them. Germline CDR1 and CDR2: SGHNT and YYREEE (reference sequence). CDR3 region: CASSFMTGELFF. The CDR3 region has the DNA TGTGCCAGCAGCTTTATGACCGGGGAGCTGTTTTTT.

On this clonotype itself: The junction departs from germline at one end; a sequencing error may be responsible. V gene TRBV5-1 combines with J gene TRBJ2-2, with 7 bases lining up with TRBD1. This CDR3 is 17 amino acids long. Looked up from germline, CDR1 is SGHRS and CDR2 is YFSETQ. DNA for the CDR3: TGCGCAAGCAGCTTGGGCCACCGGGACAGAGCGGCCTGGGAGCTGTTTTTT. This encodes CASSLGHRDRAAWELFF.

This clonotype has a count of ten or more. The chain couples TRBV11-2 to TRBJ2-2; a weak D match, TRBD2 (6 bases). Looked up from germline, CDR1 is SGHAT and CDR2 is FQNNGV. V lost 4 bases and J lost 3, with 21 bases in between. The CDR3 length is 18 residues. CDR3 sequence: CASSSLAGTGTYTGELFF. Here the CDR3 DNA reads TGTGCCAGCAGCTCCTTAGCCGGGACCGGGACTTACACCGGGGAGCTGTTTTTT.

This clonotype appeared many times. The gene calls are TRBV6-5 and TRBJ2-2; 9 bases are a match to TRBD2. Germline CDR1 and CDR2: MNHEY and SVGAGI. Trimming removed 6 bases from V and 11 bases from J; junction bases left unmatched: 4. The CDR3 spans 12 residues. In DNA form, the CDR3 reads TGTGCCAGCAGCTCTAGCGGGATAGAGCTGTTTTTT. This codes for CASSSSGIELFF.

The chain has TRBV7-9 and TRBJ2-2; 12 bases match TRBD1. Germline CDR1 is SEHNR and CDR2 is FQNEAQ (reference sequence). This CDR3 region has 15 residues. Germline trimming cut 4 bases from V and 6 bases from J; bases unmatched to any gene: 3. CDR3 protein: CASSSRDRGPGELFF. Here the CDR3 DNA reads TGTGCCAGCAGCTCCCGGGACAGGGGGCCCGGGGAGCTGTTTTTT.

This clonotype was observed a few times. The rearrangement joins TRBV13 to TRBJ1-5; D is unclear. Trimming pared 3 bases from V and 8 bases from J, leaving 11 bases between. This CDR3 region has 13 residues. From germline, CDR1 is PRHDT and CDR2 FYEKMQ (reference sequence). CDR3 DNA: TGTGCCAGCAGCTTGGCGCGTCGAGAGCCCCAGCATTTT. This codes for CASSLARREPQHF.

This clonotype was observed at least ten times. The V gene is TRBV29-1, the J gene TRBJ1-5, with 10 bases lining up with TRBD1. The germline V gene encodes CDR1 SQVTM and CDR2 ANQGSEA. The CDR3 is 14 amino acids. V dropped 5 bases and J dropped 1; count of bases not matched to a gene: 2. The CDR3 nucleotides are TGCAGCGTTCCGGGACAGGGGAGCAATCAGCCCCAGCATTTT. This translates into CSVPGQGSNQPQHF.

This clonotype has a single count. A read error may account for a junction end that differs from germline. The V and J genes are TRBV6-1 and TRBJ2-6; no clear D gene. This CDR3 region has 14 residues. CDR1 is MNHNS, CDR2 SASEGT, per germline. CDR3 coding DNA: TGTGCCAGCAGTGCCCTCTCTGAGGCCAACGTCCTGACTTTC. It translates to CASSALSEANVLTF.

This chain connects TRBV5-6 to TRBJ1-2; D perhaps matches TRBD1 (5 bases). Deletions cut 3 bases from V and 6 bases from J, with 21 bases between. This CDR3 region has 16 residues. Germline V lookup: CDR1 SGHDT, CDR2 YYEEEE. CDR3 protein: CASSWNYRYRLDGYTF. CDR3 DNA: TGTGCCAGCAGCTGGAACTACAGGTACAGGTTAGATGGCTACACCTTC.

A word on this clonotype: This may stem from a read error, because a much larger clone lies one nucleotide away. The chain uses TRBV6-6 and TRBJ2-7; D is perhaps TRBD2 (6 bases). Germline V gene sequence: CDR1 MNHNY, CDR2 SVGAGI (reference sequence). The CDR3 loop spans 17 amino acids. The ends were cut back, 2 bases at V and 1 base at J, with 18 bases in the middle. CDR3 protein: CASSYGGASEKSYEQYF. CDR3 bases: TGTGCCAGCAGTTACGGTGGGGCTAGCGAGAAGTCCTACGAGCAGTACTTC.

The chain uses TRBV4-2 and TRBJ2-7; D remains ambiguous. Deletions cut 0 bases from V and 4 bases from J, with 10 bases between. The germline gives CDR1 LGHNA, CDR2 YNFKEQ. This CDR3 is built from 14 residues. CDR3 region: CASSQDPGRYEQYF. The CDR3 DNA reads as TGTGCCAGCAGCCAAGATCCTGGCCGATACGAGCAGTACTTC.

On this clonotype itself: This may be a read error: a much more frequent sequence differs by one nucleotide. V gene TRBV29-1 combines with J gene TRBJ2-7; D is perhaps TRBD2 (6 bases). Germline values: CDR1 SQVTM, CDR2 ANQGSEA. V was pared by 8 bases and J by 0 bases, with 14 bases between. The CDR3 has 13 amino acids. In DNA form, the CDR3 reads TGCAGCACACAGAGTAGCGGCTCCTACGAGCAGTACTTC. Its translation: CSTQSSGSYEQYF.

This clonotype showed up just a few times. The CDR3 reads CASSYPTPSGDIQYF. CDR3 nucleotide sequence: TGTGCCAGCAGTTACCCCACTCCTTCGGGTGACATTCAGTACTTC. The rearrangement joins TRBV6-2 or TRBV6-3 to TRBJ2-4; no clear D gene. Between the trimmed V and J ends, which lost 2 bases and 8 bases, there was a span of 16 bases. This CDR3 spans 15 amino acids. Germline V CDR1 and CDR2: MNHEY, SVGEGT.

This clonotype was detected only a few times. V and J are TRBV6-6 and TRBJ2-2; no reliable D call. Germline values: CDR1 MNHNY, CDR2 SVGAGI (reference sequence). V was pared by 6 bases and J by 1 base, with 9 bases between. This CDR3 is 14 amino acids long. The CDR3 region has the DNA TGTGCCAGCAGCCGCCCGGGGAACACCGGGGAGCTGTTTTTT. This translates into CASSRPGNTGELFF.

On this clonotype: A read error may be the cause here, since a much bigger clone is one base away. J is TRBJ2-1 and V is TRBV4-2; maybe TRBD2 (5 bases). The CDR3 runs to 14 residues. Germline V gives CDR1 LGHNA, CDR2 YNFKEQ. CDR3 DNA: TGTGTCAGCAGCCAAGTATCGACTAACGGTGAGCAGTTCTTC. Residues: CVSSQVSTNGEQFF.

This clonotype qualifies as medium-sized. The chain joins TRBV29-1 to TRBJ2-1; weak D call: TRBD1 (5 bases). The V and J ends lost 1 base and 6 bases respectively, with 13 bases between them. Per the germline V gene, CDR1 is SQVTM and CDR2 is ANQGSEA. The CDR3 sequence is 14 residues long. The CDR3 protein is CSVEAYRNLNEQFF. As DNA, the CDR3 is TGCAGCGTTGAAGCTTACAGGAACCTCAATGAGCAGTTCTTC.

This clonotype was detected ten times or more. The chain has TRBV29-1 and TRBJ2-6; no clear D. The germline gives CDR1 SQVTM, CDR2 ANQGSEA. The germline V and J ends were trimmed by 5 bases and 0 bases, with 8 bases remaining between them. This CDR3 spans 14 amino acids. CDR3 residues: CSVRISSGANVLTF. CDR3 DNA: TGCAGCGTTCGGATAAGCTCTGGGGCCAACGTCCTGACTTTC.

The V call is TRBV10-3, the J call TRBJ2-2; D is perhaps TRBD2 (6 bases). The CDR3 is 18 residues long. From germline, CDR1 is ENHRY and CDR2 SYGVKD. The germline V and J ends were trimmed by 8 bases and 1 base, with 23 bases remaining between them. The CDR3 loop reads CAISSTEGWQRNTGELFF. CDR3 sequence (DNA): TGTGCCATCTCAAGTACGGAGGGGTGGCAGCGGAACACCGGGGAGCTGTTTTTT.

In the case of this clonotype: With a much larger clone just one base away, this may be a read error. The J gene is TRBJ2-7, the V gene TRBV29-1, with D perhaps assigned TRBD1 or TRBD2 (5 bases each). In germline, CDR1 is SQVTM, CDR2 ANQGSEA. This CDR3 has 12 amino acids. The V and J ends lost 7 bases and 3 bases respectively, with 13 bases between them. The DNA for the CDR3 is TGCAGCGCTGGGGACGTAAGCTACGAGCAGTACTTC. Amino acid sequence: CSAGDVSYEQYF.

With respect to this clonotype: A read error may be the cause here, since a much bigger clone is one base away. This chain links TRBV12-3 or TRBV12-4 with TRBJ2-7; 8 bases agree with TRBD2. After removal of 9 bases from V and 3 bases from J, the junction contained 13 bases not matched to a gene. CDR3 length: 15 amino acids. CDR3 bases: TGTGCCAGGAGCTTAAACCGGGGGGGAATCTACGAGCAGTACTTC. This codes for CARSLNRGGIYEQYF.

This clonotype occurred once. Likely a read error: the CDR3 ends without its conserved phenylalanine or tryptophan. The chain uses TRBV29-1 and TRBJ2-1; D not resolved. Germline V CDR1 and CDR2: SQVTM, ANQGSEA. The CDR3 spans 16 residues. CDR3 region: CSALLLGQTLYNEQFI. CDR3 nucleotide sequence: TGCAGCGCCCTTCTATTAGGGCAGACGCTTTACAATGAACAGTTCATC.

This clonotype was recorded a few times. This may be a read error: a much more frequent sequence differs by one nucleotide. The rearrangement joins TRBV11-2 to TRBJ2-1; 9 bases map to TRBD2. The CDR3 sequence is 17 residues long. Trimming removed 6 bases from V and 9 bases from J; junction bases left unmatched: 18. CDR1 and CDR2 from the germline V gene are SGHAT and FQNNGV. The chain's CDR3 is CASSTPKIAGAVSEQFF. The CDR3 bases are TGTGCCAGCAGTACACCCAAAATAGCGGGAGCAGTCAGTGAGCAGTTCTTC.

The CDR3 protein is CACGGQGSAYEQYF. In DNA form, the CDR3 reads TGTGCCTGCGGGGGACAGGGAAGCGCCTACGAGCAGTACTTC. V and J are TRBV6-5 and TRBJ2-7, with TRBD1 matching 9 bases. This CDR3 spans 14 amino acids. CDR1 and CDR2 (germline): MNHEY, SVGAGI. Losses at the gene ends were 11 bases for V and 2 bases for J; bases not matched to a gene: 10.

Remarks on this clonotype: This may stem from a read error, because a much larger clone lies one nucleotide away. It is likely a read error, because the conserved phenylalanine at the end of the CDR3 is missing. The V gene is TRBV29-1, the J gene TRBJ2-5; D gene unclear. Germline CDR1 and CDR2: SQVTM and ANQGSEA. This CDR3 spans 11 amino acids. Trimming removed 4 bases from V and 4 bases from J, with 7 bases in between. DNA of the CDR3: TGCAGCGTTGTAGTAGGAGAGACCCAGTACATC. Translated, it gives CSVVVGETQYI.

The chain recombines TRBV10-3 with TRBJ1-4; D not certain. CDR1 ENHRY and CDR2 SYGVKD come from the germline V gene. The germline V and J ends were trimmed by 5 bases and 3 bases, with 7 bases remaining between them. The CDR3 loop spans 13 amino acids. This CDR3 reads CAISRGSNEKLFF. The DNA for the CDR3 is TGTGCCATCAGTCGAGGATCTAATGAAAAACTGTTTTTT.